Here is one T cell receptor (beta chain) with its context. The target antigen is unknown. This specimen belongs to a study of blood T cells in healthy people across ages. Study-level results: In long-lived donors, naive CD4+ cell counts and diversity exceeded those of aged donors.

A J-beta primer mix and a sample-barcoded 5' primer were used in a second PCR of about 7 to 12 cycles. One entry per CDR3 protein results from TCRdb running MiXCR on the 5' RACE reads. The repertoire holds approximately 900,000 distinct CDR3 sequences, 29% seen once, with more than 8.5% in the top ten. The V end lost 7 bases, the J end lost 0 bases, and 8 bases lay between the germline ends. Looked up from germline, CDR1 is SGHRS and CDR2 is YFSETQ. This CDR3 is 12 amino acids long. The same data also contributed to another study, on T cells of mothers and their children. This second study notes: The second PCR's M1S primer added sample barcodes and 2-4 random nucleotides. Every mother supplied over 8 million TCR beta CDR3 reads and every child around 3 million. Versus unrelated pairs, overlap was slightly higher in related mother-child pairs, without reaching significance.

This chain uses TRBV5-1 with TRBJ2-7; D remains unclear. Sequencing used blood. The clonotype originates from a middle-aged woman in good health. CDR3 bases: TGCGCCAGCGGCCCGAACTCCTACGAGCAGTACTTC. Residues: CASGPNSYEQYF.